The subject of this entry is one T cell receptor (beta chain). Which antigen it targets is not known. Base-call qualities are not available, and no considerably larger clone is one nucleotide away. The germline V gene provides CDR1 SGDLS and CDR2 YYNGEE. V was cut back by 9 bases and J by 8 bases, leaving a gap of 23 bases between them. Reading from cysteine to phenylalanine, the CDR3 counts 15 amino acids. Solely the CDR3 DNA is kept, with 45 bases framed from the first base. CD8 naive samples were obtained by positive selection for CCR7 among CD45RO-negative cells, yielding a CD45RA+CCR7+ population from which TemRA cells were excluded. The donors were healthy, HIV-negative adults who had no recently reported acute infections or vaccinations. All donors were Caucasian adults living in Nashville, Tennessee, USA. Blood was obtained by leukapheresis, after which PBMCs were separated by Ficoll-Histopaque density gradient centrifugation and cryopreserved in liquid nitrogen vapor phase. Analytical flow cytometry was used to check the purity and quantity of every magnetically sorted T cell population. Genomic DNA was isolated from each sorted fraction and quantified by UV absorbance on a Nanodrop 2000c.

These data belong to a study of shared clonotypes between healthy human individuals (dated by TCRdb to the early 2020s). Broadly, across the study: The cohort comprised two women and three men aged 18 to 49 years. Per donor, three plates each were used for CD4 naive and CD4 memory, two for CD8 naive, and one for CD8 memory. To estimate repertoire size and how much clonotype sharing occurs between individuals, the study deeply sequenced the blood TCR repertoires of several healthy adults. Different laboratories and diverse techniques were used to prepare libraries and sequence TCR repertoires, to increase sequencing depth and limit assay-specific biases. Between about 0.94 and 8.9 billion PBMCs per donor were obtained by leukapheresis. The paper as a whole reports these results and caveats: Pairwise subsampling led to the expectation that sequencing depth would affect the degree of clonotype sharing among donors. Across a handful of donors, about 5% of naive CD4, approximately 4% of naive CD8, around 2.5% of memory CD4, and approximately 0.4% of memory CD8 clonotypes were shared. Rarefaction of sorted-subset datasets indicated incomplete sequencing despite the large sequencing depth. Estimated clonotype richness was generally larger for naive than for memory subsets. Sampling was restricted to blood, and TCR repertoires in tissues likely differ from the TCR repertoires found in blood. Compared with non-shared clonotypes, the clonotypes found in all four sorted-subset donors had higher generation probabilities. The small number of donors limited the genetic and exposure-history diversity represented.

Using the deep immunoSEQ assay, multiplex PCR amplified TCR CDR3 regions from genomic DNA. Extracted genomic DNA from each cell subset was distributed evenly across all wells of several immunoSEQ 96-well plates, and each plate was treated as a replicate. For sorted subsets, each replicate PCR was loaded with 200 ng genomic DNA, equivalent to 25,000 to 35,000 T cell genomes. Purified libraries were measured with a Qubit 3.0 fluorometer, size-checked on a Bioanalyzer 2100, and measured again with the KAPA Library Quantification kit. A separate single-read 150-cycle Illumina NextSeq 550 flow cell was used to sequence each immunoSEQ 96-well plate. Under the source paper's analysis protocol: The immunoSEQ output contained only junctional sequences without quality scores, so filtering could not match that applied to full-length reads. To assign V/J genes and CDR3, sequences were annotated against IMGT germline references using PyIR, a Python wrapper for IgBLAST v1.9. Any read was removed if the V/J assignment was weak (E-value above 1e-6), the CDR3 was missing, or the read contained stop codons, out-of-frame junctions, or ambiguous translated residues. V3J clonotypes were defined as sequences sharing an identical inferred V gene, J gene, and CDR3 amino acid sequence. To compute the percentage overlap between repertoires, the number of shared unique clonotypes was divided by the size of the smaller repertoire. RTK rarefaction, the Chao1 estimator, and Recon v2.1 estimates of unobserved clonotypes were used to assess repertoire richness. Generation probabilities were computed with OLGA for all TCRbeta clonotypes obtained by the gDNA method from several donors. Imported from immuneACCESS, the table was reduced by TCRdb to in-frame sequences with V and J called. These copies leave out some clones; in studies compared against another copy, an unresolved V gene accounts for under half, and the cause of the remainder is not known. The DNA was the basis for D and trimming; V, J and clone size are from that table. For this sample the table gives some 2.1 million clones, of which about 95% were detected only once. The ten largest clones represent about 1.1% of the sample.

The chain couples TRBV9 to TRBJ1-4, with TRBD1 as a weak D call on 6 bases. This receptor was obtained from a man aged 18 to 29 in good health. Sequencing was done on a sample of naive CD8+ T cells sorted from blood. According to the study, the label for this sample's cell subset or site signals: CD45RA+CCR7+. In nucleotides, the sequence is TGTGCCACCTACGTCCACAGGGTGTCGGGGGAAAAACTGTTTTTT. The encoded protein is CATYVHRVSGEKLFF.